The 21 T cell receptor beta chains below come from one sample, sequenced in a study of CD8+CD57+ T cells in acquired aplastic anemia. An expansion of CD8+CD57+ cells by flow cytometry had been shown in patients chosen for sequencing. Genomic DNA was employed as the template in profiling TCR beta VDJ and CDR3. A single record per CDR3 protein comes from TCRdb applying MiXCR to the reads. This sample has 450,000 to 600,000 distinct CDR3 sequences, with around 32% found just once. Input material: sorted CD4+, CD8+, or CD8+CD57+ T cells (not recorded which) from PBMCs. The receptor source for this set is a human donor with aplastic anemia.

The chain is built from TRBV2 and TRBJ1-1, with 11 bases identical to TRBD1. The V segment lost 10 bases and the J segment 4 bases; nucleotides outside the gene matches: 11. The CDR3 spans 15 residues. The germline CDR1 and CDR2 sequences are SNHLY and FYNNEI. CDR3 residues: CATSGGQGAVTEAFF. CDR3 DNA sequence: TGTGCCACGTCTGGTGGACAGGGGGCGGTCACTGAAGCTTTCTTT.

The V and J genes are TRBV28 and TRBJ2-7; possibly TRBD2 for D (7 bases). The CDR3 consists of 14 residues. CDR1 and CDR2 (germline): MDHEN, SYDVKM. The germline V and J ends were trimmed by 6 bases and 5 bases, with 17 bases remaining between them. CDR3 loop: CASSSKRGGHEQYF. CDR3 DNA: TGTGCCAGCAGCTCCAAAAGGGGGGGCCACGAGCAGTACTTC.

The chain links TRBV19 to TRBJ2-3; no firm D call. This CDR3 contains 12 residues. CDR1 and CDR2 (germline): LNHDA, SQIVND (reference sequence). V gave up 5 bases and J gave up 8 bases, with 11 bases separating them. CDR3 DNA sequence: TGTGCCAGTAGTTTCTCGGGTTCTACGCAGTATTTT. Translated: CASSFSGSTQYF.

The CDR3 region is CSARDLPGTQYF. CDR3 bases: TGCAGTGCTAGAGACCTCCCAGGGACGCAGTATTTT. The V call is TRBV20-1, the J call TRBJ2-3, with D possibly matching TRBD1 (5 bases). The V end was cut by 0 bases, the J end by 9 bases, with 10 bases between. Germline V CDR1 and CDR2: DFQATT, SNEGSKA (reference sequence). The CDR3 consists of 12 residues.

This clonotype was counted at least ten times. J is TRBJ2-5 and V is TRBV5-1; no definite D call. CDR1 and CDR2 (germline): SGHRS, YFSETQ. The V and J ends lost 4 bases and 3 bases respectively, with 13 bases between them. The CDR3 totals 14 residues. The CDR3 nucleotides read TGCGCCAGCAGCCTTGAGACTTCCGAAGAGACCCAGTACTTC. This translates into CASSLETSEETQYF.

This clonotype has a single count. The chain joins TRBV19 to TRBJ1-4; D uncertain. This CDR3 is 10 amino acids long. Germline values: CDR1 LNHDA, CDR2 SQIVND (reference sequence). Trimming removed 7 bases from V and 15 bases from J, with 12 bases in between. The CDR3 nucleotides are TGTGCCAGTAATAGCGGATCGATGTTTTTT. Protein: CASNSGSMFF. Combining the CDR3 with reference TRBV19 and TRBJ1-4 gives the whole variable domain DGGITQSPKYLFRKEGQNVTLSCEQNLNHDAMYWYRQDPGQGLRLIYYSQIVNDFQKGDIAEGYSVSREKKESFPLTVTSAQKNPTAFYLCASNSGSMFFGSGTQLSVL.

This clonotype has only a few counts. The chain employs TRBV6-1 and TRBJ1-2; 8 bases are shared with TRBD1. Germline V gene data show CDR1 as MNHNS and CDR2 as SASEGT. J lost 6 bases, V lost 6 bases, and 9 bases had no gene match. The CDR3 is 14 residues long. The CDR3 loop is CASSTGTGIHGYTF. CDR3 nucleotides: TGTGCCAGCAGCACCGGGACAGGAATCCATGGCTACACCTTC.

This clonotype was picked up a small number of times. This chain connects TRBV7-6 to TRBJ1-1, with a tentative D call TRBD1 (5 bases). The germline V and J ends were trimmed by 5 bases and 1 base, with 14 bases remaining between them. Germline assignment: CDR1 SGHVS and CDR2 FNYEAQ. The CDR3 totals 15 residues. CDR3 region: CASSPREGWNTEAFF. As DNA, the CDR3 is TGTGCCAGCAGCCCCCGGGAGGGGTGGAACACTGAAGCTTTCTTT.

This sequence joins TRBV2 and TRBJ1-5; the D gene is possibly TRBD1 (5 bases). CDR1 is SNHLY and CDR2 is FYNNEI in the germline V gene. CDR3 length: 15 residues. The germline V and J ends were trimmed by 2 bases and 6 bases, with 14 bases remaining between them. DNA for the CDR3: TGTGCCAGCAGTGAAATGTCAGGGCTTGGTCAGCCCCAGCATTTT. It translates to CASSEMSGLGQPQHF.

The chain uses TRBV19 and TRBJ1-1; TRBD1 might be the D (5 bases). The CDR3 totals 16 residues. The V gene's germline CDR1 is LNHDA and CDR2 SQIVND (reference sequence). The V gene lost 5 bases and the J gene lost 4 bases, with 20 bases spanning the gap. CDR3 in DNA: TGTGCCAGTAGTCGGGCAGGGACCTCGGTCGGCACTGAAGCTTTCTTT. It yields the protein CASSRAGTSVGTEAFF.

In its sample, this clonotype was seen a few times. The chain links TRBV27 to TRBJ1-6, with no clear D. Trimming stripped 2 bases from V and 5 bases from J, with 10 bases between. This CDR3 contains 15 residues. Germline V CDR1 and CDR2: MNHEY, SMNVEV (reference sequence). In nucleotides, the CDR3 is TGTGCCAGCAGTTTAGCCGGGCTCAATAATTCACCCCTCCACTTT. Translating gives CASSLAGLNNSPLHF.

This clonotype has at least ten counts. The J gene is TRBJ2-1, the V gene TRBV29-1, with TRBD2 matching 16 bases. CDR1 is SQVTM, CDR2 ANQGSEA, per germline. The CDR3 contains 14 residues. The V gene end was trimmed by 6 bases and the J gene end by 4 bases; junction bases not matched to a gene: 0. CDR3 residues: CSVGLAGGYNEQFF. CDR3 nucleotides: TGCAGCGTGGGACTAGCGGGGGGGTACAATGAGCAGTTCTTC.

This clonotype was seen a few times. The chain couples TRBV10-1 to TRBJ1-1, with 7 bases identical to TRBD1. Trimming removed 2 bases from V and 0 bases from J; junction bases left unmatched: 9. This CDR3 has 17 amino acids. Germline V gives CDR1 WNHNN, CDR2 SYGVQD (reference sequence). The CDR3 protein is CASSEIKRGLVNTEAFF. The DNA of the CDR3 is TGCGCCAGCAGTGAGATAAAGAGGGGGCTGGTGAACACTGAAGCTTTCTTT.

This clonotype showed up many times. The rearrangement joins TRBV19 to TRBJ1-2; D is possibly TRBD1 (5 bases). The CDR3 has 16 residues. The V end was cut by 0 bases, the J end by 2 bases, with 13 bases between. Germline V gene lookup returns CDR1 LNHDA and CDR2 SQIVND (reference sequence). The CDR3 loop reads CASSIESGRTNYGYTF. CDR3 coding DNA: TGTGCCAGTAGTATAGAAAGCGGCAGGACAAACTATGGCTACACCTTC.

This clonotype was found a few times. The J gene is TRBJ2-3, the V gene TRBV2, with 10 bases that match TRBD2. The CDR3 is 14 amino acids. Germline assignment: CDR1 SNHLY and CDR2 FYNNEI. V dropped 8 bases and J dropped 1; count of bases not matched to a gene: 3. In nucleotides, the CDR3 is TGTGCCAGCGGTCTAGCGGGAGGCACAGATACGCAGTATTTT. Translated, it gives CASGLAGGTDTQYF. Full variable domain (rest looked up from reference TRBV2 and TRBJ2-3): EPEVTQTPSHQVTQMGQEVILRCVPISNHLYFYWYRQILGQKVEFLVSFYNNEISEKSEIFDDQFSVERPDGSNFTLKIRSTKLEDSAMYFCASGLAGGTDTQYFGPGTRLTVL.

This chain uses TRBV14 with TRBJ1-3; D not resolved. The CDR3 is 16 residues long. The V gene's germline CDR1 is SGHDN and CDR2 FVKESK. Trimming pared 1 base from V and 4 bases from J, leaving 14 bases between. The DNA of the CDR3 is TGTGCCAGCAGCCAAGCAAACCGCTACGCAGGAAACACCATATATTTT. This translates into CASSQANRYAGNTIYF. Complete variable domain (other parts from reference TRBV14 and TRBJ1-3): EAGVTQFPSHSVIEKGQTVTLRCDPISGHDNLYWYRRVMGKEIKFLLHFVKESKQDESGMPNNRFLAERTGGTYSTLKVQPAELEDSGVYFCASSQANRYAGNTIYFGEGSWLTVV.

This clonotype has at least ten counts. The chain couples TRBV15 to TRBJ1-4; weak D call: TRBD1 (5 bases). V was clipped by 1 base and J by 8 bases, with 14 bases between them. The CDR3 is 15 amino acids. Germline assignment: CDR1 LNHNV and CDR2 YYDKDF (reference sequence). CDR3: CATSRAQGGGEKLFF. CDR3 nucleotide sequence: TGTGCCACCAGCAGAGCCCAGGGAGGAGGGGAAAAACTGTTTTTT.

This sequence joins TRBV11-2 and TRBJ1-5; 8 bases map to TRBD1. Germline V CDR1 and CDR2: SGHAT, FQNNGV. The trim removed 1 base at V and 0 bases at J, leaving 5 bases unmatched. The CDR3 spans 17 residues. In DNA form, the CDR3 reads TGTGCCAGCAGCTTAGGGACAGGGCCCTATAGCAATCAGCCCCAGCATTTT. It yields the protein CASSLGTGPYSNQPQHF.

This clonotype was observed at least ten times. This rearrangement joins TRBV7-6 to TRBJ1-3; D gene ambiguous. V was pared by 3 bases and J by 4 bases, with 10 bases between. The CDR3 contains 14 residues. Germline V gives CDR1 SGHVS, CDR2 FNYEAQ. CDR3 region: CASSFLGSGNTIYF. For the CDR3, the DNA is TGTGCCAGCAGCTTTTTGGGCTCCGGAAACACCATATATTTT.

There are many counts of this clonotype. The gene calls are TRBV20-1 and TRBJ1-2; D is unclear. CDR1 is DFQATT and CDR2 is SNEGSKA in the germline V gene (reference sequence). This CDR3 is built from 14 residues. V was shortened by 1 base and J by 4 bases, with 13 bases between the two germline ends. The CDR3 coding sequence is TGCAGTGCTAGAGTGGCACAGATTCTCTATGGCTACACCTTC. The encoded protein is CSARVAQILYGYTF.

V gene TRBV20-1 combines with J gene TRBJ2-1; D is perhaps TRBD2 (7 bases). Germline V gene sequence: CDR1 DFQATT, CDR2 SNEGSKA (reference sequence). V was shortened by 4 bases and J by 13 bases, with 26 bases between the two germline ends. The CDR3 has 15 residues. CDR3 sequence: CSAKDRTWGGPPQFF. The CDR3 DNA is TGCAGTGCTAAAGATCGTACGTGGGGGGGCCCACCTCAGTTCTTC.